The 26 T cell receptor beta chains below come from one sample, sequenced in a study of cytomegalovirus exposure and HLA in healthy donors. Repertoires were generated with immunoSEQ multiplex PCR, while TCRdb's copy carries only in-frame clones and drops some. The sample carries 68,000 or so clones, about 90% recorded once. Sequencing input: PBMCs. The receptors shown here come from a man between 18 and 29 years old in good health and CMV-seronegative.

A single count supports this clone. V and J are TRBV6-6 and TRBJ2-3; 10 positions match TRBD2. The germline gives CDR1 MNHNY, CDR2 SVGAGI (reference sequence). V lost 5 bases to trimming and J lost 4 bases; unmatched junction nucleotides: 9. CDR3 length equals 16 residues. This CDR3 reads CASSPRLAGVSDTQYF. Here the CDR3 DNA reads TGTGCCAGCAGTCCTAGACTAGCGGGCGTCTCAGATACGCAGTATTTT.

This rearrangement joins TRBV9 to TRBJ2-3; tentative D call: TRBD2 (6 bases). CDR3 length equals 15 residues. V was clipped by 0 bases and J by 2 bases, with 10 bases between them. CDR1 and CDR2 (germline): SGDLS, YYNGEE. CDR3 loop: CASSVGPSATDTQYF. The DNA of the CDR3 is TGTGCCAGCAGCGTAGGTCCTAGCGCCACAGATACGCAGTATTTT.

Of note for this clone: At one end, the junction sequence differs from germline, possibly due to a read error. The chain carries TRBV7-7 and TRBJ2-2, with 8 nucleotides matching TRBD2. This CDR3 has 14 amino acids. Germline CDR1 and CDR2: SSHAT and FNYEAQ (reference sequence). CDR3 residues: CASSLEAGAGELFF. CDR3 sequence (DNA): TGTGCTAGCAGCTTAGAAGCGGGAGCCGGGGAGCTGTTTTTT.

The chain couples TRBV5-1 to TRBJ1-1; D ambiguous. The CDR3 is 13 amino acids. V dropped 0 bases and J dropped 4 bases, with 7 bases sitting between them. The germline gives CDR1 SGHRS, CDR2 YFSETQ. The DNA for the CDR3 is TGCGCCAGCAGCTTGGGTCCAGTCACTGAAGCTTTCTTT. Residues: CASSLGPVTEAFF. Full variable domain (remainder filled in from reference TRBV5-1 and TRBJ1-1): KAGVTQTPRYLIKTRGQQVTLSCSPISGHRSVSWYQQTPGQGLQFLFEYFSETQRNKGNFPGRFSGRQFSNSRSEMNVSTLELGDSALYLCASSLGPVTEAFFGQGTRLTVV.

This chain joins TRBV18 and TRBJ2-5; no clear D. Germline values: CDR1 KGHSH, CDR2 LQKENI. The CDR3 is 12 residues long. V gave up 7 bases and J gave up 1 base, with 7 bases separating them. CDR3 DNA: TGTGCCAGCTTCCACATCCAAGAGACCCAGTACTTC. Translated: CASFHIQETQYF. The complete variable domain, with remaining parts taken from reference TRBV18 and TRBJ2-5, reads NAGVMQNPRHLVRRRGQEARLRCSPMKGHSHVYWYRQLPEEGLKFMVYLQKENIIDESGMPKERFSAEFPKEGPSILRIQQVVRGDSAAYFCASFHIQETQYFGPGTRLLVL.

This clone was counted a single time. The chain carries TRBV27 and TRBJ2-1; TRBD2 matches at 11 bases. The CDR3 loop spans 15 amino acids. The germline V gene has CDR1 MNHEY and CDR2 SMNVEV (reference sequence). Trimming took 5 bases from V and 6 from J; bases not matched to a gene: 6. The CDR3: CASSPGTSGLNEQFF. DNA of the CDR3: TGTGCCAGCAGTCCCGGGACTAGCGGCCTCAATGAGCAGTTCTTC.

This rearrangement joins TRBV4-3 to TRBJ2-7; 7 positions match TRBD1. J lost 2 bases, V lost 0 bases, and 4 bases had no gene match. Germline CDR1 and CDR2: LGHNA and YSLEER. The CDR3 runs 15 residues. The CDR3, as DNA: TGCGCCAGCAGCCAAGATTGGACAGGAACCTACGAGCAGTACTTC. This translates into CASSQDWTGTYEQYF.

The chain is built from TRBV30 and TRBJ2-7; D gene ambiguous. The V gene lost 4 bases and the J gene lost 0 bases, with 10 bases spanning the gap. From germline, CDR1 is GTSNPN and CDR2 SVGIG (reference sequence). The CDR3 consists of 13 residues. CDR3 nucleotide sequence: TGTGCCTGGAAGAGGCAAATCTCCTACGAGCAGTACTTC. The encoded protein is CAWKRQISYEQYF. The entire variable domain, with the rest obtained from reference TRBV30 and TRBJ2-7, is as follows: SQTIHQWPATLVQPVGSPLSLECTVEGTSNPNLYWYRQAAGRGLQLLFYSVGIGQISSEVPQNLSASRPQDRQFILSSKKLLLSDSGFYLCAWKRQISYEQYFGPGTRLTVT.

This clone was seen once. The rearrangement joins TRBV27 to TRBJ2-5, with 9 nucleotides matching TRBD2. CDR1 MNHEY and CDR2 SMNVEV come from the germline V gene (reference sequence). CDR3 length: 16 residues. V was clipped by 3 bases and J by 1 base; unmatched bases: 6. For the CDR3, the DNA is TGTGCCAGCAGTTTTTCTAGCGGGACCGTCCAAGAGACCCAGTACTTC. Encoded protein: CASSFSSGTVQETQYF.

V is TRBV11-2 and J is TRBJ2-3; D is possibly TRBD2 (5 bases). The length of the CDR3 is 16 residues. Germline CDR1 and CDR2: SGHAT and FQNNGV. The V and J ends lost 4 bases and 4 bases respectively, with 18 bases between them. DNA for the CDR3: TGTGCCAGCAGCTGGAAGGGCAATCAGAGGGCAGATACGCAGTATTTT. This translates into CASSWKGNQRADTQYF.

V gene TRBV27 combines with J gene TRBJ1-1; 7 bases fit TRBD1. V lost 5 bases and J lost 0; bases outside the gene matches: 6. This CDR3 contains 15 residues. CDR1 is MNHEY, CDR2 SMNVEV, per germline (reference sequence). CDR3 nucleotide sequence: TGTGCCAGCAGTGGCCGACAGGGACTGAACACTGAAGCTTTCTTT. Its protein product is CASSGRQGLNTEAFF.

In DNA, the CDR3 is TGTGCCAGCAGCTTGGTGGGGGGTGTCGGCAGGGGGCCCACTGAAGCTTTCTTT. It codes for CASSLVGGVGRGPTEAFF. V and J are TRBV5-5 and TRBJ1-1, with 8 bases matching TRBD1. The length of the CDR3 is 18 residues. The germline gives CDR1 SGHKS, CDR2 YYEKEE (reference sequence). V was pared by 0 bases and J by 4 bases, with 14 bases of the junction left unmatched. Drawing the rest from reference TRBV5-5 and TRBJ1-1, the complete variable domain is DAGVTQSPTHLIKTRGQQVTLRCSPISGHKSVSWYQQVLGQGPQFIFQYYEKEERGRGNFPDRFSARQFPNYSSELNVNALLLGDSALYLCASSLVGGVGRGPTEAFFGQGTRLTVV.

The chain employs TRBV27 and TRBJ2-6; 9 nucleotides match TRBD1. Germline CDR1 and CDR2: MNHEY and SMNVEV (reference sequence). The J segment lost 0 bases and the V segment lost 1 base, leaving 7 bases of the junction unmatched. CDR3 length: 19 residues. CDR3 coding DNA: TGTGCCAGCAGTTTATTTCCGGGACAGGGCTTCTCTGGGGCCAACGTCCTGACTTTC. Translation: CASSLFPGQGFSGANVLTF. Drawing the rest from reference TRBV27 and TRBJ2-6, the complete variable domain is EAQVTQNPRYLITVTGKKLTVTCSQNMNHEYMSWYRQDPGLGLRQIYYSMNVEVTDKGDVPEGYKVSRKEKRNFPLILESPSPNQTSLYFCASSLFPGQGFSGANVLTFGAGSRLTVL.

The V call is TRBV9, the J call TRBJ2-7, with a tentative D call TRBD1 (5 bases). CDR1 SGDLS and CDR2 YYNGEE come from the germline V gene. V lost 3 bases, J lost 5 bases, and 9 bases lay in between. The CDR3 totals 12 residues. The CDR3 nucleotides are TGTGCCAGCAGCGAAGGGGCCAACGAGCAGTACTTC. Its protein product is CASSEGANEQYF.

The DNA for the CDR3 is TGTGCCAGCAGCAAATCGGTGAGATCGGGCTCCTACAATGAGCAGTTCTTC. This sequence encodes CASSKSVRSGSYNEQFF. The chain carries TRBV21-1 and TRBJ2-1; the D call TRBD2 from the table was never checked on the DNA. TRBV21-1 is annotated as a pseudogene. This CDR3 has 17 residues.

The chain carries TRBV28 and TRBJ2-7, with 7 bases identical to TRBD2. CDR1 is MDHEN, CDR2 SYDVKM, per germline. Losses at the gene ends were 6 bases for V and 0 bases for J; bases not matched to a gene: 20. The length of the CDR3 is 19 residues. CDR3 DNA sequence: TGTGCCAGCAGCCCCCCTCCGGGACTAACTTATAAGAGCTCCTACGAGCAGTACTTC. Translated: CASSPPPGLTYKSSYEQYF.

The V call is TRBV7-3, the J call TRBJ2-5; 10 bases are a match to TRBD2. The CDR3 covers 17 residues. Germline V lookup: CDR1 SGHTA, CDR2 FQGTGA. The ends lost 6 bases at V and 2 bases at J; junction bases unmatched: 12. The CDR3 is CASSRPELAGEQETQYF. CDR3 nucleotides: TGTGCCAGCAGTAGACCCGAGCTAGCGGGAGAGCAAGAGACCCAGTACTTC.

The chain employs TRBV5-6 and TRBJ2-1; 7 bases are a match to TRBD1. The germline CDR1 and CDR2 sequences are SGHDT and YYEEEE. Trimming took 4 bases from V and 2 from J; bases not matched to a gene: 9. CDR3 size: 16 residues. The DNA for the CDR3 is TGTGCCAGCAGCGACGTTCGGGACAGTGCCTACAATGAGCAGTTCTTC. As protein: CASSDVRDSAYNEQFF. The variable domain in full, completed from reference TRBV5-6 and TRBJ2-1, reads DAGVTQSPTHLIKTRGQQVTLRCSPKSGHDTVSWYQQALGQGPQFIFQYYEEEERQRGNFPDRFSGHQFPNYSSELNVNALLLGDSALYLCASSDVRDSAYNEQFFGPGTRLTVL.

The chain couples TRBV28 to TRBJ2-7; the D gene is possibly TRBD1 (6 bases). Deletions cut 7 bases from V and 6 bases from J, with 19 bases between. The CDR3 length is 14 residues. Germline loops: CDR1 MDHEN, CDR2 SYDVKM. The CDR3 here is CASIGTDRSGEQYF. In DNA form, the CDR3 reads TGTGCCAGCATCGGGACCGACAGGTCGGGCGAGCAGTACTTC.

The chain has TRBV7-9 and TRBJ2-7; TRBD2 might be the D (6 bases). The germline V gene encodes CDR1 SEHNR and CDR2 FQNEAQ (reference sequence). The CDR3 consists of 15 residues. V lost 1 base, J lost 6 bases, and 16 bases lay in between. The CDR3 sequence: CASSLGDSRGAEQYF. The CDR3 bases are TGTGCCAGCAGCTTAGGGGACTCTCGTGGCGCCGAGCAGTACTTC.

This sequence joins TRBV19 and TRBJ2-3; D is undetermined. CDR1 is LNHDA and CDR2 is SQIVND in the germline V gene (reference sequence). The length of the CDR3 is 14 residues. Trimming cost V 3 bases and J 6 bases, with 13 bases left between them. The CDR3 DNA sequence: TGTGCCAGTAGTATCAATAGAGGATCCGATACGCAGTATTTT. It codes for CASSINRGSDTQYF. Combining the CDR3 with reference TRBV19 and TRBJ2-3 gives the whole variable domain DGGITQSPKYLFRKEGQNVTLSCEQNLNHDAMYWYRQDPGQGLRLIYYSQIVNDFQKGDIAEGYSVSREKKESFPLTVTSAQKNPTAFYLCASSINRGSDTQYFGPGTRLTVL.

This rearrangement joins TRBV4-3 to TRBJ2-2; perhaps TRBD2 as D (5 bases). The CDR3 has 15 amino acids. V was clipped by 1 base and J by 1 base, with 7 bases between them. Germline CDR1 LGHNA, CDR2 YSLEER. DNA for the CDR3: TGCGCCAGCAGCCAAGTAGCGCTGAACACCGGGGAGCTGTTTTTT. Protein product: CASSQVALNTGELFF.

The V call is TRBV7-3, the J call TRBJ2-1; perhaps TRBD1 as D (5 bases). CDR3 length: 17 residues. With 5 bases removed from V and 3 bases from J, the gap between germline ends came to 20 bases. Germline V gene data show CDR1 as SGHTA and CDR2 as FQGTGA. As DNA, the CDR3 is TGTGCCAGCAGCGAAAGTCGGTGGGCAGGGAACTACAATGAGCAGTTCTTC. Encoded protein: CASSESRWAGNYNEQFF.

Only one count was recorded for this clone. This sequence joins TRBV5-1 and TRBJ2-3; no clear D gene. The length of the CDR3 is 13 residues. V lost 0 bases and J 4 bases, leaving 6 bases between the germline ends. Germline lookup yields CDR1 SGHRS and CDR2 YFSETQ. CDR3 in amino acids: CASSLVPSDTQYF. The CDR3 DNA reads TGCGCCAGCAGCTTGGTTCCGTCAGATACGCAGTATTTT.

J is TRBJ1-2 and V is TRBV30; unclear D gene. Germline V gene sequence: CDR1 GTSNPN, CDR2 SVGIG (reference sequence). There are 12 residues in the CDR3. Trimming shortened V by 5 bases and J by 1 base, and 8 bases separated the two germline ends. CDR3 sequence reads: CAWVPSNYGYTF. Written as DNA, the CDR3 is TGTGCCTGGGTCCCGAGTAACTATGGCTACACCTTC.

The rearrangement links TRBV30 to TRBJ1-1, with D maybe TRBD1 (5 bases). V was trimmed by 2 bases and J by 10 bases, leaving 11 bases between them. The CDR3 contains 11 residues. Germline V gene sequence: CDR1 GTSNPN, CDR2 SVGIG (reference sequence). CDR3 residues: CAWSQGVRAFF. The CDR3, as DNA: TGTGCCTGGAGTCAAGGGGTAAGAGCTTTCTTT.